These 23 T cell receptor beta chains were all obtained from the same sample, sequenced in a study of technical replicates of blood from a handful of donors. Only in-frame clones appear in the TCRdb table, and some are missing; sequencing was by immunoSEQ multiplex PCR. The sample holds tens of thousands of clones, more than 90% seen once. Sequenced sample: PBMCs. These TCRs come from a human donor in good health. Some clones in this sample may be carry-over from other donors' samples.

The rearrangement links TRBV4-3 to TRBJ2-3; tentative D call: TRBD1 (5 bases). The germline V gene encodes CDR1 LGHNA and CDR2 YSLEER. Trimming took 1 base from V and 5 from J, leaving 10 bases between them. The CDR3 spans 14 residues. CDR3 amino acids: CASSQAGQKDTQYF. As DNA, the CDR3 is TGCGCCAGCAGCCAAGCAGGGCAGAAAGATACGCAGTATTTT.

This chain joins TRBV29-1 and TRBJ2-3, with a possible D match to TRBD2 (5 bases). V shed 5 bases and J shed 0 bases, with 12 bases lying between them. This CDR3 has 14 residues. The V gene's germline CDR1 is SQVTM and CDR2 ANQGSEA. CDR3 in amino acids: CSVLSDMSTDTQYF. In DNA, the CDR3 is TGCAGCGTTCTTAGCGATATGAGCACAGATACGCAGTATTTT.

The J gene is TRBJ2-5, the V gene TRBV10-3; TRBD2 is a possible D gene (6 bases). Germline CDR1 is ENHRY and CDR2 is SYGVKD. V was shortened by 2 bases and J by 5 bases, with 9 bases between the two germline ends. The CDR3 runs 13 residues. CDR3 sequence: CAISEGGRETQYF. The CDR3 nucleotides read TGTGCCATCAGTGAGGGGGGGAGGGAGACCCAGTACTTC.

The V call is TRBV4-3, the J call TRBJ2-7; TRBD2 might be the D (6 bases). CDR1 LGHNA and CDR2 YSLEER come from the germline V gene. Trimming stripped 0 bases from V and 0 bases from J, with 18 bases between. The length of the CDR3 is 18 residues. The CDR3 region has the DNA TGCGCCAGCAGCCAAGATCTGGCCCGCGGGGACCTCTCCTACGAGCAGTACTTC. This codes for CASSQDLARGDLSYEQYF.

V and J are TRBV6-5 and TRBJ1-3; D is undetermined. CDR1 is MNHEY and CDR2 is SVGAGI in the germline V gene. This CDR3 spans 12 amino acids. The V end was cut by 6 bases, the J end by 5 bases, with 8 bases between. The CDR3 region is CASRATRNTIYF. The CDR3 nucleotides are TGTGCCAGCAGAGCGACCCGAAACACCATATATTTT.

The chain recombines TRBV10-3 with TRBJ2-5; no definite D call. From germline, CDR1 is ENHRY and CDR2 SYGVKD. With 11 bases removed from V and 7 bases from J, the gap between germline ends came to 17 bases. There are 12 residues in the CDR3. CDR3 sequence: CASCDTLGTQYF. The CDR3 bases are TGTGCCTCGTGCGACACTTTGGGGACCCAGTACTTC.

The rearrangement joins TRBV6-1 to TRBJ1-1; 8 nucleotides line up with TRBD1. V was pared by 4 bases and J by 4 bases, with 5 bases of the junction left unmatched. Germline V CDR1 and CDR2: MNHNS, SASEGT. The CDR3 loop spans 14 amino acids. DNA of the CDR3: TGTGCCAGCAGTGCCCAGGGGGCTGGCACTGAAGCTTTCTTT. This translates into CASSAQGAGTEAFF.

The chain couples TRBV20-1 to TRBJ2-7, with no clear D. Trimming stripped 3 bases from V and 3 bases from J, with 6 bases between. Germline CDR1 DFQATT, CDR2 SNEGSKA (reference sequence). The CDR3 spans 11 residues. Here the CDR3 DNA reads TGCAGTGCTAGTCCGGGCTACGAGCAGTACTTC. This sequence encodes CSASPGYEQYF.

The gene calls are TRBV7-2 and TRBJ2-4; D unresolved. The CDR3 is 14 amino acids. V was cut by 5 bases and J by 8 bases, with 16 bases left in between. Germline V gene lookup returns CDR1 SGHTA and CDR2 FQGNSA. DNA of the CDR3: TGTGCCAGCAGCCCGGGTGGTAGTCTAGACATTCAGTACTTC. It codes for CASSPGGSLDIQYF.

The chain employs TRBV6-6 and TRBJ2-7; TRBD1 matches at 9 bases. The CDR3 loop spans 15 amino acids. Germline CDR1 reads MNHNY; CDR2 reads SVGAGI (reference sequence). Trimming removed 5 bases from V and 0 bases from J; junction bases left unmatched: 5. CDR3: CASSPGTGSSYEQYF. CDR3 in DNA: TGTGCCAGCAGTCCCGGGACAGGGAGCTCCTACGAGCAGTACTTC.

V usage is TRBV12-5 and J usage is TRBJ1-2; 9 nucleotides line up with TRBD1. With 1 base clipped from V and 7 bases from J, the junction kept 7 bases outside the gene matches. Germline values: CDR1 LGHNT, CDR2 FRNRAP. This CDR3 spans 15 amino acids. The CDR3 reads CASGLAQGARAGYTF. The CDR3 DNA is TGTGCTAGTGGTTTGGCACAGGGGGCGCGGGCTGGCTACACCTTC. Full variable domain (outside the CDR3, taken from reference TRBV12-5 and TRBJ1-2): DARVTQTPRHKVTEMGQEVTMRCQPILGHNTVFWYRQTMMQGLELLAYFRNRAPLDDSGMPKDRFSAEMPDATLATLKIQPSEPRDSAVYFCASGLAQGARAGYTFGSGTRLTVV.

The CDR3 reads CASSLVGGKGETQYF. CDR3 nucleotide sequence: TGTGCCAGCAGCTTAGTTGGAGGGAAGGGGGAGACCCAGTACTTC. This sequence joins TRBV7-2 and TRBJ2-5; weak D call: TRBD2 (6 bases). Trimming removed 1 base from V and 5 bases from J, with 14 bases in between. Germline values: CDR1 SGHTA, CDR2 FQGNSA. There are 15 residues in the CDR3.

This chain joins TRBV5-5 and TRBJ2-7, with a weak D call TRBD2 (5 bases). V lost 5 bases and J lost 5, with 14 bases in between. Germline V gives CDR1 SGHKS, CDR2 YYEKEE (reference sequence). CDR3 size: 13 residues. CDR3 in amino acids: CASRVQGRDEQYF. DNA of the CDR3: TGTGCCAGCAGAGTACAAGGGCGGGACGAGCAGTACTTC. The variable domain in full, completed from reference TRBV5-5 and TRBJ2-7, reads DAGVTQSPTHLIKTRGQQVTLRCSPISGHKSVSWYQQVLGQGPQFIFQYYEKEERGRGNFPDRFSARQFPNYSSELNVNALLLGDSALYLCASRVQGRDEQYFGPGTRLTVT.

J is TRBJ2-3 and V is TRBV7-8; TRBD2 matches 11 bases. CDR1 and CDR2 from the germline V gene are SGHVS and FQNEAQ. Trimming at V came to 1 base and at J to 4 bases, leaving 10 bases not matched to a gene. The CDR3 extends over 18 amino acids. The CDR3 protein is CASSLGYLAGGSADTQYF. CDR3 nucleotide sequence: TGTGCCAGCAGCTTAGGATACTTAGCGGGAGGGTCAGCAGATACGCAGTATTTT.

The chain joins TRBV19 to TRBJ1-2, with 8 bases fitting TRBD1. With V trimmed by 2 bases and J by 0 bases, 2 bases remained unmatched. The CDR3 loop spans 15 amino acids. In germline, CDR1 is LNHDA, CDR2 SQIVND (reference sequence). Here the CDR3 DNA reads TGTGCCAGTAGTATACGGGGACAGGCTAACTATGGCTACACCTTC. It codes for CASSIRGQANYGYTF.

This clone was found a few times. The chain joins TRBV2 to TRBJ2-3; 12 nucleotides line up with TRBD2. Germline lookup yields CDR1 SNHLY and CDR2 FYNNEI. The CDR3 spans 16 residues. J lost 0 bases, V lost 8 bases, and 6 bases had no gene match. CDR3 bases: TGTGCCAGCCATACTAGCGGGGGGCCTAGCACAGATACGCAGTATTTT. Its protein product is CASHTSGGPSTDTQYF.

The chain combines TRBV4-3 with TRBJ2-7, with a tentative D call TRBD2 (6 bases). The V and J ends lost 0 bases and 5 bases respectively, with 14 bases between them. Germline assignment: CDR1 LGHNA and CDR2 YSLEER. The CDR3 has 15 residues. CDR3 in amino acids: CASSQDSGGLDEQYF. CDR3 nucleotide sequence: TGCGCCAGCAGCCAAGATTCCGGGGGTTTGGACGAGCAGTACTTC.

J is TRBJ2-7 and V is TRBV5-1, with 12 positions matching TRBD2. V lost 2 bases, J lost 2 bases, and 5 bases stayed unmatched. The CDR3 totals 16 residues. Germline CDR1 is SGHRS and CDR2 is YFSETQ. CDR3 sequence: CASSFLAGGQTYEQYF. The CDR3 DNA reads TGCGCCAGCAGCTTTCTAGCGGGAGGGCAGACCTACGAGCAGTACTTC. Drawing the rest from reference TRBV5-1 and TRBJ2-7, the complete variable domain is KAGVTQTPRYLIKTRGQQVTLSCSPISGHRSVSWYQQTPGQGLQFLFEYFSETQRNKGNFPGRFSGRQFSNSRSEMNVSTLELGDSALYLCASSFLAGGQTYEQYFGPGTRLTVT.

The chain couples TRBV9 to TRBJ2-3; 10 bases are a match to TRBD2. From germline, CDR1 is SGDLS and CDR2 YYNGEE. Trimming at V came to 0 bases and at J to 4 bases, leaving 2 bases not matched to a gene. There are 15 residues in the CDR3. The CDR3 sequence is CASSVVLAGADTQYF. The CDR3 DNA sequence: TGTGCCAGCAGCGTAGTTCTAGCGGGGGCAGATACGCAGTATTTT.

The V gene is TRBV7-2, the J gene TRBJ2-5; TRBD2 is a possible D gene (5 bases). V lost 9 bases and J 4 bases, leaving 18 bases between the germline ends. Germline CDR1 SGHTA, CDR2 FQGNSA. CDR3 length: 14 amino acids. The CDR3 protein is CASVTGSSRETQYF. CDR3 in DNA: TGTGCCAGTGTGACGGGATCCAGCCGAGAGACCCAGTACTTC.

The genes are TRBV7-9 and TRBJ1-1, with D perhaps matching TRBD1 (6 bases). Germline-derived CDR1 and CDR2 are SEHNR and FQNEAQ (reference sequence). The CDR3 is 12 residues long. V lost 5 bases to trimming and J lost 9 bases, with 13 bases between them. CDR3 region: CASSVQGRKAFF. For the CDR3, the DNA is TGTGCCAGCAGCGTACAGGGACGCAAAGCTTTCTTT.

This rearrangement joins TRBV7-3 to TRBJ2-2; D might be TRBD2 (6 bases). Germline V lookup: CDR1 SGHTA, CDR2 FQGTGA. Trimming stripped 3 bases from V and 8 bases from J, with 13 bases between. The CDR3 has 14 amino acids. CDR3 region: CASSFGGGTGELFF. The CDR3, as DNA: TGTGCCAGCAGCTTCGGGGGAGGAACTGGGGAGCTGTTTTTT.

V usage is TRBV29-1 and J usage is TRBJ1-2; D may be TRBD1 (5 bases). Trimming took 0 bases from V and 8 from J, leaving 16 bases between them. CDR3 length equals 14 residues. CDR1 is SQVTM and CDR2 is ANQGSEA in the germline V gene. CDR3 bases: TGCAGCGTTGAAGACCCTCAGGGCGCGAGCGGCTACACCTTC. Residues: CSVEDPQGASGYTF.